The 26 T cell receptor beta chains below come from one sample, sequenced in a study of regulatory and conventional T cells in RAG deficiency. Clones were read by immunoSEQ multiplex PCR, and TCRdb kept only the in-frame ones, dropping some. The table has about 5,700 clones, just under 95% seen once; the top ten hold 49%. Sequenced: CD8+ T cells sorted from blood. The receptor source for this set is a human donor with RAG deficiency presenting as severe combined immunodeficiency.

The rearrangement joins TRBV9 to TRBJ2-4; 7 positions agree with TRBD1. Trimming removed 3 bases from V and 1 base from J; junction bases left unmatched: 1. Germline assignment: CDR1 SGDLS and CDR2 YYNGEE. The CDR3 runs 14 residues. Here the CDR3 reads CASSEQGAKNIQYF. The CDR3 DNA follows: TGTGCCAGCAGCGAACAGGGGGCCAAAAACATTCAGTACTTC.

This chain links TRBV19 with TRBJ1-5, with TRBD1 identical over 10 bases. The V and J ends lost 6 bases and 6 bases, in that order; junction bases with no gene match: 5. CDR1 is LNHDA, CDR2 SQIVND, per germline (reference sequence). This CDR3 is built from 14 residues. CDR3 coding DNA: TGTGCCAGTAGCGGACAGGGGGGCGGTCAGCCCCAGCATTTT. Its protein product is CASSGQGGGQPQHF.

The V and J genes are TRBV4-2 and TRBJ2-7, with D hard to call. Germline V gene sequence: CDR1 LGHNA, CDR2 YNFKEQ. The CDR3 loop spans 14 amino acids. V lost 1 base and J lost 3, with 10 bases in between. CDR3 sequence: CASSQVVTDYEQYF. The CDR3 nucleotides read TGTGCCAGCAGCCAAGTGGTGACCGACTACGAGCAGTACTTC.

The chain employs TRBV18 and TRBJ2-4; TRBD2 agrees at 15 bases. The CDR3 extends over 18 amino acids. Germline values: CDR1 KGHSH, CDR2 LQKENI. Unmatched junction bases numbered 7, after V lost 4 bases and J lost 3 bases. CDR3 DNA: TGTGCCAGCTCACGAGGACTAGCGGGAGGGCGTGGCAAAAACATTCAGTACTTC. Amino acid sequence: CASSRGLAGGRGKNIQYF.

The genes are TRBV6-5 and TRBJ2-7, with D tentatively TRBD1 (5 bases). V was clipped by 2 bases and J by 3 bases, with 8 bases between them. The CDR3 runs 13 residues. Germline CDR1 MNHEY, CDR2 SVGAGI. CDR3 in DNA: TGTGCCAGCAGTTACCGCACAGGCTACGAGCAGTACTTC. This gives the protein CASSYRTGYEQYF.

The chain combines TRBV4-3 with TRBJ2-1, with a tentative D call TRBD1 (6 bases). Germline V gene sequence: CDR1 LGHNA, CDR2 YSLEER. V shed 1 base and J shed 9 bases, with 13 bases lying between them. The CDR3 sequence is 14 residues long. The CDR3 region is CASSQASAGVEQFF. For the CDR3, the DNA is TGCGCCAGCAGCCAAGCATCGGCAGGGGTTGAGCAGTTCTTC.

The V and J genes are TRBV4-1 and TRBJ2-3; either TRBD1 or TRBD2 may supply D (5 bases each). Germline values: CDR1 MGHRA, CDR2 YSYEKL. The CDR3 is made up of 15 amino acids. V lost 2 bases and J lost 3, with 12 bases in between. The CDR3 spells CASSQTGLATDTQYF. CDR3 bases: TGCGCCAGCAGCCAAACAGGATTAGCGACAGATACGCAGTATTTT.

The CDR3 spells CASRLTESSYNEQFF. DNA for the CDR3: TGCGCCAGCAGACTGACCGAGAGCTCCTACAATGAGCAGTTCTTC. This sequence joins TRBV5-1 and TRBJ2-1, with D hard to call. Trimming shortened V by 5 bases and J by 0 bases, and 12 bases separated the two germline ends. The CDR3 runs 15 residues. Germline V gene data show CDR1 as SGHRS and CDR2 as YFSETQ.

The chain has TRBV6-5 and TRBJ2-2; D gene unclear. Germline assignment: CDR1 MNHEY and CDR2 SVGAGI. CDR3 length equals 15 residues. Trimming pared 0 bases from V and 2 bases from J, leaving 7 bases between. The CDR3 loop reads CASSYSMGNTGELFF. For the CDR3, the DNA is TGTGCCAGCAGTTACTCGATGGGAAACACCGGGGAGCTGTTTTTT.

The rearrangement uses TRBV2 and TRBJ2-7; the D is unclear. Deletions cut 5 bases from V and 5 bases from J, with 19 bases between. The CDR3 runs to 15 residues. Per germline, CDR1 SNHLY and CDR2 FYNNEI. The CDR3 is CASSLNPKMVDEQYF. CDR3 sequence (DNA): TGTGCCAGCAGTTTAAACCCTAAGATGGTGGACGAGCAGTACTTC. The whole variable domain, filled in from reference TRBV2 and TRBJ2-7, reads EPEVTQTPSHQVTQMGQEVILRCVPISNHLYFYWYRQILGQKVEFLVSFYNNEISEKSEIFDDQFSVERPDGSNFTLKIRSTKLEDSAMYFCASSLNPKMVDEQYFGPGTRLTVT.

The chain couples TRBV9 to TRBJ2-1; 9 nucleotides align to TRBD1. Trimming removed 4 bases from V and 4 bases from J; junction bases left unmatched: 6. Germline lookup yields CDR1 SGDLS and CDR2 YYNGEE. CDR3 length: 15 residues. CDR3 amino acids: CASSLRDRAYNEQFF. CDR3 sequence (DNA): TGTGCCAGCAGCCTCCGGGACAGGGCATACAATGAGCAGTTCTTC.

This clone appeared a single time. J is TRBJ2-7 and V is TRBV7-8, with D possibly TRBD1 on 5 matching bases. The CDR3 loop spans 14 amino acids. V lost 0 bases and J 1 base, leaving 7 bases between the germline ends. The germline V gene encodes CDR1 SGHVS and CDR2 FQNEAQ. This CDR3 reads CASSLARVSYEQYF. For the CDR3, the DNA is TGTGCCAGCAGCTTAGCCAGGGTTTCCTACGAGCAGTACTTC.

CDR3: CASSLGASTDTQYF. CDR3 DNA sequence: TGTGCCAGCAGTTTGGGGGCTAGCACAGATACGCAGTATTTT. J is TRBJ2-3 and V is TRBV28; possibly TRBD1 for D (6 bases). V dropped 3 bases and J dropped 0 bases, with 7 bases sitting between them. This CDR3 is 14 amino acids long. Per the germline V gene, CDR1 is MDHEN and CDR2 is SYDVKM.

V usage is TRBV6-6 and J usage is TRBJ1-1, with D perhaps matching TRBD1 (6 bases). The CDR3 covers 13 residues. Germline CDR1 and CDR2: MNHNY and SVGAGI (reference sequence). V was trimmed by 2 bases and J by 2 bases, leaving 6 bases between them. The CDR3 nucleotides read TGTGCCAGCAGTTACGGGGGCAACACTGAAGCTTTCTTT. Protein sequence: CASSYGGNTEAFF.

The gene calls are TRBV27 and TRBJ2-7; maybe TRBD1 (6 bases). There are 13 residues in the CDR3. Trimming stripped 8 bases from V and 6 bases from J, with 17 bases between. The germline gives CDR1 MNHEY, CDR2 SMNVEV (reference sequence). For the CDR3, the DNA is TGTGCCAGCTCCGGGACATTCGCCCGCGAGCAGTACTTC. It specifies CASSGTFAREQYF.

The V and J genes are TRBV30 and TRBJ2-3; 11 bases fit TRBD1. V was pared by 1 base and J by 4 bases, with 1 base of the junction left unmatched. The CDR3 covers 14 residues. CDR1 and CDR2 from the germline V gene are GTSNPN and SVGIG (reference sequence). The CDR3, as DNA: TGTGCCTGGAGTGGGACAGGGGGCGCAGATACGCAGTATTTT. It encodes CAWSGTGGADTQYF.

The chain links TRBV7-8 to TRBJ2-1, with D maybe TRBD1 (5 bases). From germline, CDR1 is SGHVS and CDR2 FQNEAQ. V gave up 2 bases and J gave up 6 bases, with 11 bases separating them. There are 14 residues in the CDR3. The DNA of the CDR3 is TGTGCCAGCAGCTTAAGGTTTAGGGGCAATGAGCAGTTCTTC. Amino acid sequence: CASSLRFRGNEQFF.

The chain links TRBV6-5 to TRBJ2-1; 10 bases agree with TRBD1. Looked up from germline, CDR1 is MNHEY and CDR2 is SVGAGI. The CDR3 consists of 14 residues. With 3 bases clipped from V and 10 bases from J, the junction kept 6 bases outside the gene matches. DNA of the CDR3: TGTGCCAGCAGTTATTCCGGGACAGGGGAAGAGCAGTTCTTC. Encoded protein: CASSYSGTGEEQFF.

V and J are TRBV9 and TRBJ1-1; 7 bases align to TRBD1. The CDR3 length is 14 residues. CDR1 and CDR2 (germline): SGDLS, YYNGEE. Trimming at V came to 4 bases and at J to 10 bases, leaving 13 bases not matched to a gene. CDR3 DNA sequence: TGTGCCAGCAGCCCATGGGACAGTCAGGCGCGAGCTTTCTTT. Translated: CASSPWDSQARAFF.

The rearrangement links TRBV5-1 to TRBJ2-1; the D gene is possibly TRBD2 (6 bases). The CDR3 spans 13 residues. V was trimmed by 3 bases and J by 5 bases, leaving 9 bases between them. The germline CDR1 and CDR2 sequences are SGHRS and YFSETQ. The CDR3 spells CASSWRGHNEQFF. The CDR3 DNA follows: TGCGCCAGCAGCTGGCGGGGCCACAATGAGCAGTTCTTC.

V is TRBV27 and J is TRBJ2-3; D is possibly TRBD1 (5 bases). Per germline, CDR1 MNHEY and CDR2 SMNVEV (reference sequence). The CDR3 totals 14 residues. Trimming shortened V by 6 bases and J by 0 bases, and 10 bases separated the two germline ends. The DNA for the CDR3 is TGTGCCAGCAGCCCGGCAGGGAGCACAGATACGCAGTATTTT. Amino acids: CASSPAGSTDTQYF.

The V gene is TRBV28, the J gene TRBJ2-3, with 7 bases identical to TRBD1. V lost 6 bases, J lost 0 bases, and 6 bases stayed unmatched. The CDR3 extends over 15 amino acids. The germline CDR1 and CDR2 sequences are MDHEN and SYDVKM. The CDR3 here is CASSLPGQSTDTQYF. CDR3 sequence (DNA): TGTGCCAGCAGCCTCCCGGGACAGAGCACAGATACGCAGTATTTT.

The CDR3 DNA reads as TGTGCCAGCAGCGCAGGGAGCTCTGGGGCCAACGTCCTGACTTTC. This codes for CASSAGSSGANVLTF. J is TRBJ2-6 and V is TRBV9; D is tentatively TRBD1 or TRBD2 (5 bases each). Trimming took 3 bases from V and 0 from J, leaving 7 bases between them. CDR3 length: 15 residues. Germline CDR1 and CDR2: SGDLS and YYNGEE.

The CDR3 DNA is TGTGCCAGCAGTTTATCCAGGGCCACTGAAGCTTTCTTT. It codes for CASSLSRATEAFF. This chain joins TRBV27 and TRBJ1-1, with a tentative D call TRBD1 (5 bases). CDR1 is MNHEY and CDR2 is SMNVEV in the germline V gene (reference sequence). The CDR3 covers 13 residues. The V end lost 0 bases, the J end lost 4 bases, and 6 bases lay between the germline ends.

The chain links TRBV7-9 to TRBJ2-3, with D possibly being TRBD1 or TRBD2 (5 bases each). This CDR3 is built from 16 residues. Germline V gene data show CDR1 as SEHNR and CDR2 as FQNEAQ (reference sequence). V was trimmed by 5 bases and J by 2 bases, leaving 17 bases between them. In DNA, the CDR3 is TGTGCCAGCAGCAGCCGGGACGGATCGTCCACAGATACGCAGTATTTT. It yields the protein CASSSRDGSSTDTQYF. Using reference TRBV7-9 and TRBJ2-3 for the parts outside the CDR3, the full variable domain is DTGVSQNPRHKITKRGQNVTFRCDPISEHNRLYWYRQTLGQGPEFLTYFQNEAQLEKSRLLSDRFSAERPKGSFSTLEIQRTEQGDSAMYLCASSSRDGSSTDTQYFGPGTRLTVL.

The J gene is TRBJ2-7, the V gene TRBV19; 8 positions agree with TRBD1. The CDR3 is made up of 13 amino acids. The J segment lost 5 bases and the V segment lost 7 bases, leaving 7 bases of the junction unmatched. Germline CDR1 LNHDA, CDR2 SQIVND (reference sequence). This chain's CDR3 is CASMGGQVDEQYF. CDR3 coding DNA: TGTGCCAGTATGGGGGGACAGGTGGACGAGCAGTACTTC.